This T cell receptor beta chain was profiled in a study of early T cells in non-severe SARS-CoV-2 infection. Study as a whole: Investigators sequenced bulk RNA drawn from unsorted whole blood, and chains remained unpaired.

The study's findings and limits: VDJdb matching favored anti-spike CD8 responses, missing private and CD4 specificities.

Individual cDNA molecules received unique molecular identifiers during library preparation. MiXCR, applied by TCRdb to the 5' RACE reads, yields one record per CDR3 protein. The table records some 57,000 distinct CDR3 sequences, roughly 5.9% of them present only once. Remarks on this clonotype: Its antigen is unknown.

The germline V gene encodes CDR1 MNHEY and CDR2 SVGAGI. The CDR3 runs 16 residues. V shed 0 bases, J shed 4 bases, and the junction held 3 bases outside the gene matches. This TCR was sampled from an adult who was a healthcare worker with PCR-confirmed SARS-CoV-2 infection or an uninfected control (not recorded which). This chain joins TRBV6-5 and TRBJ2-2, with 9 bases matching TRBD2. The sample comprised whole blood. This CDR3 is CASSYSTSGLTGELFF. The DNA for the CDR3 is TGTGCCAGCAGTTACTCTACTAGCGGGCTCACCGGGGAGCTGTTTTTT.